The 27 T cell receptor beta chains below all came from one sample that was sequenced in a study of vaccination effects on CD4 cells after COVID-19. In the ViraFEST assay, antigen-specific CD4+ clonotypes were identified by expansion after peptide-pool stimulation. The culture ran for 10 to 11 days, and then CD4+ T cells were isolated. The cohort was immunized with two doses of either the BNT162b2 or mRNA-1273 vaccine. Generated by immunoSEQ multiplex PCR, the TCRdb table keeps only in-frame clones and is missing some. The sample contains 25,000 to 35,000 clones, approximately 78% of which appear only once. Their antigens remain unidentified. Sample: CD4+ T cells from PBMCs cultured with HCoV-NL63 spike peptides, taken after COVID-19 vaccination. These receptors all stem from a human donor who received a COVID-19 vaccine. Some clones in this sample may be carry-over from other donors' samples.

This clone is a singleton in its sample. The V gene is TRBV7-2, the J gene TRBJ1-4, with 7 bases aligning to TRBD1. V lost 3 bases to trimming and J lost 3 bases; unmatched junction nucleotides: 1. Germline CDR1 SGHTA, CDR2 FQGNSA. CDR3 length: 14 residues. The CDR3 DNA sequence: TGTGCCAGCAGCTTGACAGGGTCTAATGAAAAACTGTTTTTT. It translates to CASSLTGSNEKLFF.

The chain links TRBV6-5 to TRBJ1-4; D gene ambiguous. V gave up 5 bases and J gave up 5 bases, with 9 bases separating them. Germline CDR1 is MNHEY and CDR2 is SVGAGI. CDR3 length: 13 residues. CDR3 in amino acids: CASSPFQNEKLFF. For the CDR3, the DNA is TGTGCCAGCAGTCCATTTCAGAATGAAAAACTGTTTTTT.

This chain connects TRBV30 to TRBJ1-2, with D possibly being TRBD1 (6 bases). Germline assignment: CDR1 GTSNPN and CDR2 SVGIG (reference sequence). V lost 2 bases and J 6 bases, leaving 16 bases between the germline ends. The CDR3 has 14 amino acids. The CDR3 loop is CAWSHIGTTNGYTF. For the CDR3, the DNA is TGTGCCTGGAGTCATATCGGGACAACGAATGGCTACACCTTC.

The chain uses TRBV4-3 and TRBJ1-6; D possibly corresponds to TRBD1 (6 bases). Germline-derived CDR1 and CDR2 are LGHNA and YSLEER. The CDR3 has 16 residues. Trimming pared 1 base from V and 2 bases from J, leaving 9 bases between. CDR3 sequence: CASSQGGDTYNSPLHF. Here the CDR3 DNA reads TGCGCCAGCAGCCAAGGAGGGGACACCTATAATTCACCCCTCCACTTT.

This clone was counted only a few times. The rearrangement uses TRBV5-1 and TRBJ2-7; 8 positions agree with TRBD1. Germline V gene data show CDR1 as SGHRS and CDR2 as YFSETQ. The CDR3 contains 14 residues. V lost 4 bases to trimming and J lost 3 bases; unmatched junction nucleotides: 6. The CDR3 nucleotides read TGCGCCAGCAGCGCCGGTGACAGGGGCTACGAGCAGTACGTC. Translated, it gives CASSAGDRGYEQYV.

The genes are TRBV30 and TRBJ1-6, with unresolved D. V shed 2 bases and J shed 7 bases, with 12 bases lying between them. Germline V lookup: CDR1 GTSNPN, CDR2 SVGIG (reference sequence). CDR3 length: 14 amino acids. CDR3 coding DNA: TGTGCCTGGAGTTATGGGCAGACGAATTCACCCCTCCACTTT. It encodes CAWSYGQTNSPLHF.

In DNA, the CDR3 is TGTGCCAGCAGCCCGCGGACTAGCGGGGCCATTCAGTACTTC. The encoded protein is CASSPRTSGAIQYF. The genes are TRBV7-9 and TRBJ2-4; TRBD2 aligns across 12 bases. The CDR3 has 14 residues. V shed 5 bases and J 9 bases; nucleotides not matched to a gene: 5. Germline-derived CDR1 and CDR2 are SEHNR and FQNEAQ (reference sequence).

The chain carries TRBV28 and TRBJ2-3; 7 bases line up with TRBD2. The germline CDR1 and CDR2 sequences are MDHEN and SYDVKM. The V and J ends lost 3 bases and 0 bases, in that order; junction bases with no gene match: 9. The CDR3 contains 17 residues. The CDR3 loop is CASSFHGRGSSTDTQYF. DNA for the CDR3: TGTGCCAGCAGTTTTCACGGTCGCGGGAGTAGCACAGATACGCAGTATTTT. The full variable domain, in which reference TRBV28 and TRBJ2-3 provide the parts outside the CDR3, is DVKVTQSSRYLVKRTGEKVFLECVQDMDHENMFWYRQDPGLGLRLIYFSYDVKMKEKGDIPEGYSVSREKKERFSLILESASTNQTSMYLCASSFHGRGSSTDTQYFGPGTRLTVL.

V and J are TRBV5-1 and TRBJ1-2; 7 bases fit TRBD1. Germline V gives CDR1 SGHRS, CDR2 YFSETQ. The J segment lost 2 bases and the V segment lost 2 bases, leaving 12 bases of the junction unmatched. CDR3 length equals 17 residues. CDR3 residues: CASSFLKYRGSNYGYTF. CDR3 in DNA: TGCGCCAGCAGCTTCCTCAAATACAGGGGCTCGAACTATGGCTACACCTTC. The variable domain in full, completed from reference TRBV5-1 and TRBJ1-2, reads KAGVTQTPRYLIKTRGQQVTLSCSPISGHRSVSWYQQTPGQGLQFLFEYFSETQRNKGNFPGRFSGRQFSNSRSEMNVSTLELGDSALYLCASSFLKYRGSNYGYTFGSGTRLTVV.

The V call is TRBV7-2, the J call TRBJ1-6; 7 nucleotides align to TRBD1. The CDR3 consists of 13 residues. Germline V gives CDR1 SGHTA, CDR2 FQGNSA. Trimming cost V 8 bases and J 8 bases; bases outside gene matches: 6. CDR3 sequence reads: CASRGQGDSPLHF. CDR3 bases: TGTGCCAGCCGTGGTCAGGGGGATTCACCCCTCCACTTT.

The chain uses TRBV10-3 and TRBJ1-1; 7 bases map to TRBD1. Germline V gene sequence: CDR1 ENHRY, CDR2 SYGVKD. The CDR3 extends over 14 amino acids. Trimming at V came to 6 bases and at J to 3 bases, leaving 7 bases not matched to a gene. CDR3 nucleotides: TGTGCCATCAGCGCCCGACAGGGAGACACTGAAGCTTTCTTT. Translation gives CAISARQGDTEAFF.

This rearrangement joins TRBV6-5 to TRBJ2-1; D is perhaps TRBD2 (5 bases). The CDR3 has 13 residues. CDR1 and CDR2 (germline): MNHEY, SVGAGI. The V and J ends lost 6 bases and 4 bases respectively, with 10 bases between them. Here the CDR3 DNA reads TGTGCCAGCAGACCCACTAGGTACAATGAGCAGTTCTTC. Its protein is CASRPTRYNEQFF.

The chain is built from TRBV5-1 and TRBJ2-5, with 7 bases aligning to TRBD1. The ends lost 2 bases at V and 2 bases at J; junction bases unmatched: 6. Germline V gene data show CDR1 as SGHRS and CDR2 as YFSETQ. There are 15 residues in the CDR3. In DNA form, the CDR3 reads TGCGCCAGCAGCTTATTGGTGACAGGGCAAGAGACCCAGTACTTC. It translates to CASSLLVTGQETQYF.

CDR3 in amino acids: CASSLGQPGEAFF. CDR3 DNA: TGCGCCAGCAGCCTCGGACAGCCCGGGGAAGCTTTCTTT. The genes are TRBV5-1 and TRBJ1-1, with D tentatively TRBD1 (6 bases). The ends were cut back, 4 bases at V and 8 bases at J, with 15 bases in the middle. Germline-derived CDR1 and CDR2 are SGHRS and YFSETQ. CDR3 length: 13 amino acids.

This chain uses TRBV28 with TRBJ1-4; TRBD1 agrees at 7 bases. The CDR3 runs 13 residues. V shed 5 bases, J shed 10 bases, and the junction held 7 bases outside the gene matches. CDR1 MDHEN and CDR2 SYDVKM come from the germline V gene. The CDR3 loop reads CASSARQGGKLFF. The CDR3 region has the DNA TGTGCCAGCAGTGCACGACAGGGAGGAAAACTGTTTTTT.

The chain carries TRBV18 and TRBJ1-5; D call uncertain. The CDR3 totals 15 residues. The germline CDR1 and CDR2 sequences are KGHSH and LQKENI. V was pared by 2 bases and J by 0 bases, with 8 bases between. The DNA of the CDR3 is TGTGCCAGCTCACCAATTTATGATAGCAATCAGCCCCAGCATTTT. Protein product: CASSPIYDSNQPQHF.

The DNA of the CDR3 is TGTGCCAGCAGTCCGGGACACCTCACAGATACGCAGTATTTT. This encodes CASSPGHLTDTQYF. The genes are TRBV6-5 and TRBJ2-3, with D possibly TRBD1 on 6 matching bases. Germline loops: CDR1 MNHEY, CDR2 SVGAGI. Trimming stripped 5 bases from V and 2 bases from J, with 11 bases between. This CDR3 has 14 residues.

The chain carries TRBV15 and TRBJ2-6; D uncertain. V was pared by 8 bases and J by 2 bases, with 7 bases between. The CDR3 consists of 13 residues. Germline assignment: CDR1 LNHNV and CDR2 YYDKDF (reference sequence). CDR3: CATSFAGANVLTF. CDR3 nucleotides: TGTGCCACCTCATTTGCTGGGGCCAACGTCCTGACTTTC.

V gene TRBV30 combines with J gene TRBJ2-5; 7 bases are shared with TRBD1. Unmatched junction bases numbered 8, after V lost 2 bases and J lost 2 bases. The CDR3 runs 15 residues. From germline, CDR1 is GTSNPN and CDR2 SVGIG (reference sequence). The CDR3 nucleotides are TGTGCCTGGAGTCCCAAGGACAGGCTACAAGAGACCCAGTACTTC. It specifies CAWSPKDRLQETQYF.

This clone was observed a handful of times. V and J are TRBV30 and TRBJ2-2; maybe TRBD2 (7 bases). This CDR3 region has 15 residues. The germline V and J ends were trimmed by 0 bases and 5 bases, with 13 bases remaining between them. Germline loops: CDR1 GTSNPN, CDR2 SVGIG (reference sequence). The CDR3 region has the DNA TGTGCCTGGAGTGTAGAGGGGAGGGGGACCGGGGAGCTGTTTTTT. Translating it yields CAWSVEGRGTGELFF.

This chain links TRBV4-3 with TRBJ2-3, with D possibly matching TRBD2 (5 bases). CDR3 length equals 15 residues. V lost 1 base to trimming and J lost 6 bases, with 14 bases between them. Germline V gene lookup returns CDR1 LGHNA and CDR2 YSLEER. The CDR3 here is CASSQGGVLLDTQYF. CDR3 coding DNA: TGCGCCAGCAGCCAAGGGGGAGTCCTCTTGGATACGCAGTATTTT.

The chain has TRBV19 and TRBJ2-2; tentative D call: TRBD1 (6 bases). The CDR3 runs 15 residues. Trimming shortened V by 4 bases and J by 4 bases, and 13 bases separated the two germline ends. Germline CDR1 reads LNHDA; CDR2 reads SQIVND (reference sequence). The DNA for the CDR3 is TGTGCCAGTAGTAAGGACAGAATGGGCACCGGGGAGCTGTTTTTT. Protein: CASSKDRMGTGELFF. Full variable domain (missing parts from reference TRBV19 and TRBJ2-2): DGGITQSPKYLFRKEGQNVTLSCEQNLNHDAMYWYRQDPGQGLRLIYYSQIVNDFQKGDIAEGYSVSREKKESFPLTVTSAQKNPTAFYLCASSKDRMGTGELFFGEGSRLTVL.

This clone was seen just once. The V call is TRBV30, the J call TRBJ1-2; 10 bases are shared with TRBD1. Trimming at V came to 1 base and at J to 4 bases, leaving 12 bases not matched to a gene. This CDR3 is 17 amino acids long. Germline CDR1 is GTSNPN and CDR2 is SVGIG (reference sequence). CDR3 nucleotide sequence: TGTGCCTGGAGTGGGGGACCGGGACAGGGGAGAGGCTATGGCTACACCTTC. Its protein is CAWSGGPGQGRGYGYTF. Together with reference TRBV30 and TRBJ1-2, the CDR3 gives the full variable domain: SQTIHQWPATLVQPVGSPLSLECTVEGTSNPNLYWYRQAAGRGLQLLFYSVGIGQISSEVPQNLSASRPQDRQFILSSKKLLLSDSGFYLCAWSGGPGQGRGYGYTFGSGTRLTVV.

The CDR3 DNA follows: TGTGCCAGCAACCCTAACCCGAACACCGGGGAGCTGTTTTTT. Encoded protein: CASNPNPNTGELFF. This chain connects TRBV6-5 to TRBJ2-2; D is uncertain. The ends were cut back, 7 bases at V and 0 bases at J, with 9 bases in the middle. The CDR3 covers 14 residues. Germline lookup yields CDR1 MNHEY and CDR2 SVGAGI.

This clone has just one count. The CDR3 DNA follows: TGTGCCAGCACCCAGCCCGTGGGGGAGACCCAGTACTTC. This sequence encodes CASTQPVGETQYF. This rearrangement joins TRBV6-5 to TRBJ2-5; D unresolved. V was pared by 7 bases and J by 5 bases, with 14 bases between. The CDR3 is 13 residues long. Germline V CDR1 and CDR2: MNHEY, SVGAGI.

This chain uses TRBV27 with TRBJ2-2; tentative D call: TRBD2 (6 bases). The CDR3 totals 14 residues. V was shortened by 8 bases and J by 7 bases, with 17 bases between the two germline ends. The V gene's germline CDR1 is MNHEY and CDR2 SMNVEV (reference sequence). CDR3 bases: TGTGCCAGCGCGCCGGGACGGGGAGGCGGGGAGCTGTTTTTT. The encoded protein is CASAPGRGGGELFF.

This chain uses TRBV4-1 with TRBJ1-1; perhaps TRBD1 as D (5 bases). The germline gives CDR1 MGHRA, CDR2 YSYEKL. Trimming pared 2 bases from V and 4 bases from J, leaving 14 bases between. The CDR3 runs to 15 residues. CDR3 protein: CASSQQSGSSTEAFF. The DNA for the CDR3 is TGCGCCAGCAGCCAACAATCAGGGTCTAGCACTGAAGCTTTCTTT.